The table lists the clone carrying this TCR beta chain with a few counts. This sample was taken from a study of blood T cell repertoires in COVID-19. Across the study: COVID-19 samples from acute and convalescent phases originated in the United States, Italy and Spain. In each case, the material was cDNA or gDNA derived from T cells, B-cell-depleted T cells, or PBMCs.

In the original processing: Reference gene primer amplification gave nucleated cell count estimates. Repertoires were generated with immunoSEQ multiplex PCR, while TCRdb's copy carries only in-frame clones and drops some. That table furnishes V, J and clone size, whereas the DNA furnished D and trimming. The repertoire holds about 300,000 clones, with about 87% as singletons. The CDR3 totals 12 residues. Germline CDR1 and CDR2: WSHSY and SAAADI. Trimming took off 8 bases at V and 4 bases at J, with 9 bases between the two ends. This receptor was taken from a man in his 70s with acute or convalescent COVID-19. The sequencing input was peripheral blood. The chain uses TRBV10-2 and TRBJ1-3; D is uncertain. As DNA, the CDR3 is TGCGCCAGCCGGGAGGTGGGAAACACCATATATTTT. Its protein is CASREVGNTIYF.